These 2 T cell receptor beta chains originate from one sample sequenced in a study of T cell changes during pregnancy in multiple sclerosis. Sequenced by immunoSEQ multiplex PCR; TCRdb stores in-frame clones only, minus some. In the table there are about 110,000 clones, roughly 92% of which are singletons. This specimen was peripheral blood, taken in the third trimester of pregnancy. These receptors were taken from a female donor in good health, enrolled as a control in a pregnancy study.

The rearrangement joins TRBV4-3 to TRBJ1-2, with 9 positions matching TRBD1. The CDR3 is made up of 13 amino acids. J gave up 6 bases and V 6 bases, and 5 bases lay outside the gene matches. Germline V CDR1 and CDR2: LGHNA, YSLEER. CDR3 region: CASRSTGGHGYTF. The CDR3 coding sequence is TGCGCCAGCAGAAGCACAGGGGGCCATGGCTACACCTTC.

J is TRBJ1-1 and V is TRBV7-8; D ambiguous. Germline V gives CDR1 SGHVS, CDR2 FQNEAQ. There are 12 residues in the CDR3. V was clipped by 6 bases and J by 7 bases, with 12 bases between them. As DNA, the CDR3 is TGTGCCAGCAGTCTGAACAGATTTGAAGCTTTCTTT. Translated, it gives CASSLNRFEAFF.